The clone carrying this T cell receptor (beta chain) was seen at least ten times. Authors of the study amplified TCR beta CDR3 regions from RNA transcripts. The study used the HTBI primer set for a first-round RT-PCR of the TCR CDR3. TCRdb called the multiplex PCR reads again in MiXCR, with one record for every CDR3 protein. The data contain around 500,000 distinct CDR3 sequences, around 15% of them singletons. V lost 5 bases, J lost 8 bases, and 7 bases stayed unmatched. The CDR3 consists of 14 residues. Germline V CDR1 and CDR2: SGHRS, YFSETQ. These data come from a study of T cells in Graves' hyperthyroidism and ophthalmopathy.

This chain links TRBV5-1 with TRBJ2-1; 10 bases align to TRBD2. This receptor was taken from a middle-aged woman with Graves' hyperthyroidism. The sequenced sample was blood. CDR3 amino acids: CASRSTSGLDEQFF. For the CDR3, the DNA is TGCGCCAGCAGATCGACTAGCGGGTTGGATGAGCAGTTCTTC. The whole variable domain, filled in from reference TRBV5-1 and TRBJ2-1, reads KAGVTQTPRYLIKTRGQQVTLSCSPISGHRSVSWYQQTPGQGLQFLFEYFSETQRNKGNFPGRFSGRQFSNSRSEMNVSTLELGDSALYLCASRSTSGLDEQFFGPGTRLTVL.